This T cell receptor (beta chain) was obtained from a study of cytomegalovirus exposure and HLA in healthy donors. The study ran its PCR with 60 Vbeta and 13 Jbeta primers. Produced via immunoSEQ multiplex PCR; TCRdb's table is partial and in-frame only. Here the sample spans just over 200,000 clones, 80% to 85% being singletons. Points from the study as a whole: HLA restriction was apparent for most CMV-associated TCR beta chains in a later analysis.

To note about this clone: The antigen is undetermined.

The sequenced sample consisted of PBMCs. The receptor's source is a woman aged 40 to 50 in good health and CMV-seronegative.

In DNA form, the CDR3 reads TGCGCCAGCAGCGAGACAGACAGGGGGGGAGTGAACACTGAAGCTTTCTTT. It codes for CASSETDRGGVNTEAFF. The V gene is TRBV10-1, the J gene TRBJ1-1; 9 nucleotides align to TRBD1. V shed 6 bases, J shed 0 bases, and the junction held 11 bases outside the gene matches. The CDR3 consists of 17 residues. Germline CDR1 reads WNHNN; CDR2 reads SYGVQD (reference sequence).